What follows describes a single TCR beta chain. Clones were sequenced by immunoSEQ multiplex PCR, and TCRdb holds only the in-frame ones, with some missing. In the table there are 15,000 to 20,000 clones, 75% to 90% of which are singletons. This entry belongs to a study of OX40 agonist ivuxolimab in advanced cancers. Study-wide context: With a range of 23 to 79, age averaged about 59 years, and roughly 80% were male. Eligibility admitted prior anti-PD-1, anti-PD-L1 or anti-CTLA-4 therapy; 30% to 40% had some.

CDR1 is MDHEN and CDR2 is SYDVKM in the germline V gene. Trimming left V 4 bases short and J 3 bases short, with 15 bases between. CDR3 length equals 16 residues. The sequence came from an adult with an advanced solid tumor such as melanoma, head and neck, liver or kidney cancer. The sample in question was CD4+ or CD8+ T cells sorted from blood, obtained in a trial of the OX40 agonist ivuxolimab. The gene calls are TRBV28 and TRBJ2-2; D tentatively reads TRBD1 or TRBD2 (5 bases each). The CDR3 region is CASSYVLRGYTGELFF. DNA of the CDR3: TGTGCCAGCAGTTATGTCCTGAGGGGTTACACCGGGGAGCTGTTTTTT. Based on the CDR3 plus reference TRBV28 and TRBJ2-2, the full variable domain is DVKVTQSSRYLVKRTGEKVFLECVQDMDHENMFWYRQDPGLGLRLIYFSYDVKMKEKGDIPEGYSVSREKKERFSLILESASTNQTSMYLCASSYVLRGYTGELFFGEGSRLTVL.